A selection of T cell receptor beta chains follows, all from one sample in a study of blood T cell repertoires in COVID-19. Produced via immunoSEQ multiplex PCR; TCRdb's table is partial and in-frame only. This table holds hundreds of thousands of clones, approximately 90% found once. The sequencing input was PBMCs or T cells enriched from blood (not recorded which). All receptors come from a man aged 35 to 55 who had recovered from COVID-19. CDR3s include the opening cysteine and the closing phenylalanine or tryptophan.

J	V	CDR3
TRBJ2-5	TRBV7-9	CASSLGVVDFQETQYF
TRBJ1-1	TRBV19	CASTSGPGLGTEAFF
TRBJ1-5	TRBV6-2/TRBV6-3	CASSHIRGRGAFNQPQHF
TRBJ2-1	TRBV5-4	CASSGMTSGSYNEQFF
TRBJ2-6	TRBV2	CASSTPGQEQFSGANVLTF
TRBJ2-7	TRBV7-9	CASSLSGSVYEQYF
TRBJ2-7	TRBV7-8	CASSVMTGFDYEQYF
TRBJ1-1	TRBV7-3	CASSLTPRTKNTEAFF
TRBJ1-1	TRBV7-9	CASSLGTGAESAFF
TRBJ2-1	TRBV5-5	CASSSPVGQDQPFF
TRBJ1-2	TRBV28	CASRGTTGTNYGYTF
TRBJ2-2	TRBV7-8	CASSRLAGVRTGELFF
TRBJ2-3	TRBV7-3	CASSQGPSGGDVSTDTQYF
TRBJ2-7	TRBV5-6	CASSLDSGWDYEQYF
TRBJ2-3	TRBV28	CASSSSGTGGWDTQYF
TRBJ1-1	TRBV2	CASSEVRGNTEAFF
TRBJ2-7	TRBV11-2	CASSLKRIPGEHEQYF
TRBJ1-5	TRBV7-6	CASSLDWTGLQPQHF
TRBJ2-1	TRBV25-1	CASSAPLAGEQFF
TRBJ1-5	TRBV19	CASSEGVYQPQHF
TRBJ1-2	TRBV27	CASSFQGTGYGYTF
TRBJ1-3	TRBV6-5	CASSRTTSGNTIYF
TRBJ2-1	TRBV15	CATSPFFTGGSYNEQFF
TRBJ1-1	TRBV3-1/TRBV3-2	CASSLRTEAFF
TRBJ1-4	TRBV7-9	CASSLRGSIGEKLFF
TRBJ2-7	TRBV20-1	CSAIPSYEQYF
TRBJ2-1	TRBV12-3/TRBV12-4	CASRRGAENEQFF
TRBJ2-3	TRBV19	CASRPGLAGATTDTQYF
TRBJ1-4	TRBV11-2	CASSYLAADNEKLFF
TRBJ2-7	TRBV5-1	CASSLVRAEYEQYF
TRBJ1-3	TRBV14	CASSPTGPGNTIYF
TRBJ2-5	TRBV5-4	CASSPRVEGGRETQYF
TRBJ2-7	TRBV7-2	CASSSPTSGTTRTYEQYF
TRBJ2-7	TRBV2	CASSEAFSWTGPYEQYF
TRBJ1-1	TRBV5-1	CASSLTGGGLIAEAFF
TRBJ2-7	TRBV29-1	CSVAAGMPYEQYF
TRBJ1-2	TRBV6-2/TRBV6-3	CASSYPGQTAPELRYGYTF
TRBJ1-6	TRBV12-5	CASAESTGYNSPLHF
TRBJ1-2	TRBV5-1	CASSLPGTAPYGYTF
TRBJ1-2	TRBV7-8	CASSRLSDYGYTF
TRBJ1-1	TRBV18	CASSPEVSDTEAFF
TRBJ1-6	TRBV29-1	CSVPRTGYNSPLHF
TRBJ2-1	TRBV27	CASSFGTSGLAGVNEQFF
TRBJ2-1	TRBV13	CASSFRQGAFNEQFF
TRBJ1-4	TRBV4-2	CASSRLSGGNNEKLFF
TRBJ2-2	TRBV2	CASSGLAGSGELFF
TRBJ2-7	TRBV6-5	CASSRVLESREQYF
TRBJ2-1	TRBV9	CASSVRTGVSNEQFF
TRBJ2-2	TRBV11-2	CASSSGGLDTGELFF
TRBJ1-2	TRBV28	CASSPTTGGDIYGYTF
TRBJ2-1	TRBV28	CASSLPDRDNEQFF